This T cell receptor (beta chain) was recovered during a study of T cell therapy after organ transplantation. Across the study: Long-term post-therapy blood was drawn 20 to 29 weeks after therapy ended. Study-level findings and limits: Reconstitution after therapy seemingly combined transferred and product-undetected endogenous clonotypes. Low CD8+ T cell yield possibly reduced coverage, hiding nonresponder expansions.

To note about this clone: Its antigen is as yet unknown.

The ends were cut back, 0 bases at V and 4 bases at J, with 10 bases in the middle. The germline CDR1 and CDR2 sequences are SGDLS and YYNGEE. The CDR3 sequence is 14 residues long. The table came from immunoSEQ multiplex PCR; TCRdb's copy has only in-frame clones and leaves some out. This table has around 19,000 clones, 80% to 85% appearing once. Time point described: 20-29 weeks after completion of therapy. The TCR was taken from a human patient who had received a solid organ transplant and had CMV disease. Some of these T cells may belong to the graft donor. The sample was CD8+ T cells from blood, taken after autologous CMV-specific T cell therapy. The gene calls are TRBV9 and TRBJ1-2, with D unresolved. CDR3 in amino acids: CASSVGSGIYGYTF. The CDR3 coding sequence is TGTGCCAGCAGCGTAGGCTCCGGGATCTATGGCTACACCTTC.